One and the same sample provided the 16 T cell receptor beta chains below, sequenced in a study of blood T cell repertoires in COVID-19. Sequencing was performed with immunoSEQ multiplex PCR; in TCRdb, only in-frame clones are kept and a portion is missing. Of about 400,000 clones listed, 80% to 90% were seen once; the top ten hold around 1.2%. Sequenced sample: peripheral blood. The receptors were sampled from a man aged 40-49 years with acute or convalescent COVID-19.

The chain links TRBV28 to TRBJ2-1, with D perhaps matching TRBD1 (5 bases). The CDR3 totals 13 residues. Per the germline V gene, CDR1 is MDHEN and CDR2 is SYDVKM. The V and J ends lost 1 base and 9 bases respectively, with 10 bases between them. In DNA form, the CDR3 reads TGTGCCAGCAGTTTATTAGGGGATGGTGAGCAGTTCTTC. Translated, it gives CASSLLGDGEQFF.

This chain links TRBV21-1 with TRBJ1-6; TRBD1 is taken as the D call from the table, unchecked against the DNA. TRBV21-1 is recorded as a pseudogene. There are 17 residues in the CDR3. The CDR3 DNA follows: TGTGCCAGCAGCAAAGACGGCAGCCCAGGTTGGAATTCACCCCTCCACTTT. This encodes CASSKDGSPGWNSPLHF.

This chain uses TRBV2 with TRBJ2-7; 7 bases are a match to TRBD2. Germline V gene sequence: CDR1 SNHLY, CDR2 FYNNEI. The V gene end was trimmed by 7 bases and the J gene end by 1 base; junction bases not matched to a gene: 7. This CDR3 spans 14 amino acids. CDR3 bases: TGTGCCAGCAAAGTGGGGGGGACGTCCTACGAGCAGTACTTC. Translation: CASKVGGTSYEQYF.

The J gene is TRBJ1-1, the V gene TRBV2; no clear D gene. Trimming left V 4 bases short and J 4 bases short, with 13 bases between. There are 14 residues in the CDR3. The V gene's germline CDR1 is SNHLY and CDR2 FYNNEI. The chain's CDR3 is CASSGAIGGTEAFF. DNA for the CDR3: TGTGCCAGCAGTGGAGCGATTGGAGGCACTGAAGCTTTCTTT.

This chain joins TRBV5-6 and TRBJ2-7; D is unresolved. V was pared by 3 bases and J by 2 bases, with 12 bases between. Looked up from germline, CDR1 is SGHDT and CDR2 is YYEEEE. There are 14 residues in the CDR3. This chain's CDR3 is CASSYGDRPYEQYF. The CDR3 DNA reads TGTGCCAGCAGCTACGGAGACCGACCCTACGAGCAGTACTTC.

The gene calls are TRBV21-1 and TRBJ1-4; TRBD1, as called in the table, went unchecked against the DNA. TRBV21-1 is reported as a pseudogene. The CDR3 runs to 16 residues. CDR3 amino acids: CASRGTGKVANEKLFF. The DNA for the CDR3 is TGTGCCAGCAGAGGGACAGGGAAGGTCGCTAATGAAAAACTGTTTTTT.

V is TRBV28 and J is TRBJ2-2; 9 bases are shared with TRBD1. Germline values: CDR1 MDHEN, CDR2 SYDVKM. V lost 6 bases and J lost 7; bases outside the gene matches: 12. The CDR3 totals 16 residues. CDR3 sequence: CASRPGTGIWIGELFF. As DNA, the CDR3 is TGTGCCAGCAGGCCCGGGACAGGGATTTGGATCGGGGAGCTGTTTTTT.

V is TRBV19 and J is TRBJ2-6; a possible D gene is TRBD1 (5 bases). Germline CDR1 and CDR2: LNHDA and SQIVND (reference sequence). The length of the CDR3 is 16 residues. The germline V and J ends were trimmed by 3 bases and 0 bases, with 9 bases remaining between them. The CDR3 reads CASSIWGLSGANVLTF. CDR3 nucleotide sequence: TGTGCCAGTAGTATCTGGGGCCTCTCTGGGGCCAACGTCCTGACTTTC.

The chain is built from TRBV7-8 and TRBJ2-7, with 9 bases fitting TRBD2. CDR1 SGHVS and CDR2 FQNEAQ come from the germline V gene. Unmatched junction bases numbered 6, after V lost 0 bases and J lost 3 bases. This CDR3 contains 16 residues. CDR3 DNA sequence: TGTGCCAGCAGCTTAGCCGCGCGGGAGGGTTACTACGAGCAGTACTTC. Amino acid sequence: CASSLAAREGYYEQYF.

The J gene is TRBJ2-5, the V gene TRBV5-1; 12 bases map to TRBD1. The ends lost 4 bases at V and 5 bases at J; junction bases unmatched: 6. CDR3 size: 15 residues. Germline CDR1 and CDR2: SGHRS and YFSETQ. In nucleotides, the CDR3 is TGCGCCAGCAGCCTGGGACAGGGGGCTTGGGAGACCCAGTACTTC. This gives the protein CASSLGQGAWETQYF.

The rearrangement joins TRBV19 to TRBJ2-7; 7 bases map to TRBD1. The germline CDR1 and CDR2 sequences are LNHDA and SQIVND (reference sequence). The trim removed 5 bases at V and 6 bases at J, leaving 13 bases unmatched. There are 15 residues in the CDR3. Here the CDR3 reads CASSAKGARGLEQYF. The CDR3 DNA reads as TGTGCCAGTAGTGCCAAGGGGGCGCGTGGCCTCGAGCAGTACTTC.

This chain joins TRBV5-6 and TRBJ2-3; 14 nucleotides match TRBD2. The V gene end was trimmed by 0 bases and the J gene end by 6 bases; junction bases not matched to a gene: 6. This CDR3 has 17 residues. The germline V gene encodes CDR1 SGHDT and CDR2 YYEEEE. In nucleotides, the CDR3 is TGTGCCAGCAGCTTGGTGGGACTAGCGGGGGTCCGGGATACGCAGTATTTT. Its translation: CASSLVGLAGVRDTQYF.

This sequence joins TRBV5-1 and TRBJ2-3; D is possibly TRBD2 (6 bases). Germline CDR1 reads SGHRS; CDR2 reads YFSETQ. The CDR3 length is 15 residues. The V end was cut by 0 bases, the J end by 1 base, with 9 bases between. CDR3 in DNA: TGCGCCAGCAGCTTGGGGGAGGTTCGCACAGATACGCAGTATTTT. Encoded protein: CASSLGEVRTDTQYF. Filled out from reference TRBV5-1 and TRBJ2-3, the complete variable domain reads KAGVTQTPRYLIKTRGQQVTLSCSPISGHRSVSWYQQTPGQGLQFLFEYFSETQRNKGNFPGRFSGRQFSNSRSEMNVSTLELGDSALYLCASSLGEVRTDTQYFGPGTRLTVL.

V and J are TRBV5-4 and TRBJ1-1; D is undetermined. Germline V gene data show CDR1 as SGHNT and CDR2 as YYREEE (reference sequence). The V end was cut by 1 base, the J end by 0 bases, with 19 bases between. The CDR3 totals 18 residues. The CDR3 loop is CASSLISGRVGMNTEAFF. DNA for the CDR3: TGTGCCAGCAGCTTGATTAGTGGGAGGGTCGGAATGAACACTGAAGCTTTCTTT.

V gene TRBV3-1 (or the pseudogene TRBV3-2) combines with J gene TRBJ1-6; D unresolved. The germline V gene encodes CDR1 LGHDT and CDR2 YNNKEL (reference sequence). Trimming removed 1 base from V and 0 bases from J, with 7 bases in between. The CDR3 extends over 16 amino acids. CDR3 DNA: TGTGCCAGCAGCCAAGGAGAGAGCTCCTATAATTCACCCCTCCACTTT. It codes for CASSQGESSYNSPLHF.

The chain carries TRBV7-8 and TRBJ1-1; possibly TRBD1 for D (6 bases). The germline gives CDR1 SGHVS, CDR2 FQNEAQ. This CDR3 is built from 13 residues. Trimming took 2 bases from V and 10 from J, leaving 14 bases between them. The CDR3: CASSLRQGIGAFF. In nucleotides, the CDR3 is TGTGCCAGCAGCTTAAGGCAGGGGATTGGAGCTTTCTTT.